In its sample, the clone carrying this T cell receptor (beta chain) was seen many times. Its specificity is not known. Nobody among the patients had been given any treatment before thyroid surgery. This entry belongs to a study of metastatic and nonmetastatic thyroid tumors. Across the whole study: Repertoires from malignant and benign thyroid patients were compared across blood and tumor or nodule tissue.

Original analysis: The study took CDR3 differences across clinicopathological groups and made a distant-metastasis classifier for papillary thyroid cancer from them. TCRdb reprocessed the PCR reads using MiXCR. TCRdb, not the authors, supplied the V and J calls. Of about 38,000 clones listed, approximately 26% are singletons. Looked up from germline, CDR1 is SGHDT and CDR2 is YYEEEE. The CDR3 extends over 15 amino acids. The ends lost 0 bases at V and 2 bases at J; junction bases unmatched: 2. Findings and limits, study-wide: Malignant thyroid tumors reportedly had TCR beta diversity that was significantly higher than in benign nodules, in blood and tumor.

This TCR was sampled from a female donor with papillary thyroid cancer or a benign thyroid nodule (not recorded which). Some clones in this sample may be carry-over from other donors' samples. This rearrangement joins TRBV5-6 to TRBJ2-1, with 7 bases matching TRBD2. What was sequenced was blood. DNA of the CDR3: TGTGCCAGCAGCTTGGGTAGCGGGCCCTACAATGAGCAGTTCTTC. Its translation is CASSLGSGPYNEQFF.